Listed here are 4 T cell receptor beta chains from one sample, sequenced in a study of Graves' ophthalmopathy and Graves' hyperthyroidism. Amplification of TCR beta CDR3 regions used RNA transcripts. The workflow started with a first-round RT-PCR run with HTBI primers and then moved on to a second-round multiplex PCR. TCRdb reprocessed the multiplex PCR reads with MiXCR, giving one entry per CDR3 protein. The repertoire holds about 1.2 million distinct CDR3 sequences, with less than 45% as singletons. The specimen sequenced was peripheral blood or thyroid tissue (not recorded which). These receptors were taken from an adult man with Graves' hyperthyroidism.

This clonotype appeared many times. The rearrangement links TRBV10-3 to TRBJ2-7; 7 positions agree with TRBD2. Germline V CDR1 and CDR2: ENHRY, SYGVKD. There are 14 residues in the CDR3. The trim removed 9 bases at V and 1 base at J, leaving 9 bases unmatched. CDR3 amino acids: CAIGTTSDSYEQYF. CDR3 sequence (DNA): TGTGCCATAGGCACCACTAGCGATTCCTACGAGCAGTACTTC.

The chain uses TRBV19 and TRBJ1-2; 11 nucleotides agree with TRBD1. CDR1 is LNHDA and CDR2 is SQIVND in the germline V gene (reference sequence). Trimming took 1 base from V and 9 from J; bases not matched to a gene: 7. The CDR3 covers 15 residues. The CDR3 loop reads CASSIARTGGASYTF. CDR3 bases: TGTGCCAGTAGTATAGCCCGGACAGGGGGCGCGAGCTACACCTTC. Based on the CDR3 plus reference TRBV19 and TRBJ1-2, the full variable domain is DGGITQSPKYLFRKEGQNVTLSCEQNLNHDAMYWYRQDPGQGLRLIYYSQIVNDFQKGDIAEGYSVSREKKESFPLTVTSAQKNPTAFYLCASSIARTGGASYTFGSGTRLTVV.

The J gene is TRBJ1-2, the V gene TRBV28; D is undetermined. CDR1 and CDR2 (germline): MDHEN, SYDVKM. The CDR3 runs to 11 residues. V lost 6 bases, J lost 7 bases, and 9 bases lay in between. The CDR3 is CASRIEGGYTF. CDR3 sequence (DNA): TGTGCCAGCAGGATAGAAGGTGGCTACACCTTC.

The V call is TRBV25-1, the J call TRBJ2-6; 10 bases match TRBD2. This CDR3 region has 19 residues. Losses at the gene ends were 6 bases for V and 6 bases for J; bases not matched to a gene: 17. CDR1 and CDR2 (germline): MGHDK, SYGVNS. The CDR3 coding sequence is TGTGCCAGCAGAGGGCGCTCTGGACTAGCGGCGCAGGAGGCCAACGTCCTGACTTTC. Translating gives CASRGRSGLAAQEANVLTF. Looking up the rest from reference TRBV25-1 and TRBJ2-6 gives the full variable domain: EADIYQTPRYLVIGTGKKITLECSQTMGHDKMYWYQQDPGMELHLIHYSYGVNSTEKGDLSSESTVSRIRTEHFPLTLESARPSHTSQYLCASRGRSGLAAQEANVLTFGAGSRLTVL.